The 26 T cell receptor beta chains below all came from one sample that was sequenced in a study of blood T cell repertoires in COVID-19. Only in-frame clones appear in the TCRdb table, and some are missing; sequencing was by immunoSEQ multiplex PCR. Seen here are about 250,000 clones, almost 90% observed once, and the top ten hold over 1.3%. Sequenced input: peripheral blood. These receptor sequences come from a man at least 80 years old with acute or convalescent COVID-19.

The chain combines TRBV6-4 with TRBJ2-2; 11 bases are a match to TRBD2. The CDR3 has 14 residues. With V trimmed by 6 bases and J by 4 bases, 1 base remained unmatched. CDR1 MRHNA and CDR2 SNTAGT come from the germline V gene. The CDR3 is CASRLAGGTGELFF. CDR3 in DNA: TGTGCCAGCAGGCTAGCGGGGGGCACCGGGGAGCTGTTTTTT.

This clone showed up just a few times. The chain recombines TRBV6-5 with TRBJ1-2, with 9 positions matching TRBD1. This CDR3 spans 15 amino acids. Germline CDR1 and CDR2: MNHEY and SVGAGI. V was clipped by 10 bases and J by 1 base; unmatched bases: 10. The CDR3 DNA reads as TGTGCCACCCTCATCCGGGACAGGGATAACTATGGCTACACCTTC. Protein: CATLIRDRDNYGYTF.

This chain's CDR3 is CASSQDGTSGGRGETQYF. CDR3 DNA: TGTGCCAGCAGCCAAGATGGGACTAGCGGGGGGAGAGGGGAGACCCAGTACTTC. This chain joins TRBV4-2 and TRBJ2-5; 15 nucleotides match TRBD2. After removal of 0 bases from V and 5 bases from J, the junction contained 7 bases not matched to a gene. The CDR3 sequence is 18 residues long. The V gene's germline CDR1 is LGHNA and CDR2 YNFKEQ.

This chain joins TRBV3-1 (or the pseudogene TRBV3-2) and TRBJ1-1; D remains unclear. Germline V gene sequence: CDR1 LGHDT, CDR2 YNNKEL (reference sequence). The V gene lost 10 bases and the J gene lost 0 bases, with 9 bases spanning the gap. The CDR3 length is 12 residues. CDR3 nucleotide sequence: TGTGCCACCCGACACATGAACACTGAAGCTTTCTTT. This sequence encodes CATRHMNTEAFF.

This clone was seen once. The rearrangement joins TRBV28 to TRBJ2-1; the D gene is possibly TRBD2 (6 bases). The CDR3 spans 15 residues. The germline V gene has CDR1 MDHEN and CDR2 SYDVKM. Trimming removed 6 bases from V and 6 bases from J, with 18 bases in between. The CDR3 DNA reads TGTGCCAGCAGCCTCTCCGGGACCGGGAGCAATGAGCAGTTCTTC. The encoded protein is CASSLSGTGSNEQFF.

The V call is TRBV5-1, the J call TRBJ1-2; D is unclear. Trimming pared 4 bases from V and 4 bases from J, leaving 11 bases between. Germline CDR1 and CDR2: SGHRS and YFSETQ. The CDR3 contains 13 residues. CDR3 loop: CASSMPEVYGYTF. The CDR3 DNA sequence: TGCGCCAGCAGCATGCCTGAGGTCTATGGCTACACCTTC. The full variable domain, with the rest looked up from reference TRBV5-1 and TRBJ1-2, is KAGVTQTPRYLIKTRGQQVTLSCSPISGHRSVSWYQQTPGQGLQFLFEYFSETQRNKGNFPGRFSGRQFSNSRSEMNVSTLELGDSALYLCASSMPEVYGYTFGSGTRLTVV.

The chain couples TRBV7-2 to TRBJ1-1; perhaps TRBD1 as D (6 bases). CDR1 and CDR2 (germline): SGHTA, FQGNSA. The CDR3 has 14 amino acids. V lost 5 bases and J 0 bases, leaving 10 bases between the germline ends. CDR3 loop: CASSIGQLNTEAFF. DNA of the CDR3: TGTGCCAGCAGCATCGGACAGCTGAACACTGAAGCTTTCTTT.

In nucleotides, the CDR3 is TGTGCCAGCAGCAAAAAGCTTCGGAGACAAGAGACCCAGTACTTC. Translation gives CASSKKLRRQETQYF. The chain employs TRBV21-1 and TRBJ2-5; TRBD2 is the table's D call and was not checked against the DNA. TRBV21-1 is a pseudogene segment. The CDR3 is 15 residues long.

V is TRBV5-1 and J is TRBJ2-1; D not resolved. CDR1 and CDR2 from the germline V gene are SGHRS and YFSETQ. The CDR3 is made up of 12 amino acids. The germline V and J ends were trimmed by 3 bases and 7 bases, with 8 bases remaining between them. The CDR3 DNA is TGCGCCAGCAGCTCTTCTCTGAATGAGCAGTTCTTC. Encoded protein: CASSSSLNEQFF.

The chain links TRBV7-2 to TRBJ2-1, with D possibly being TRBD1 (6 bases). The CDR3 is 15 residues long. Germline CDR1 reads SGHTA; CDR2 reads FQGNSA. V dropped 7 bases and J dropped 0 bases, with 13 bases sitting between them. The CDR3 sequence is CASTFGQTSYNEQFF. Here the CDR3 DNA reads TGTGCCAGCACCTTTGGACAGACCTCCTACAATGAGCAGTTCTTC.

This sequence joins TRBV5-5 and TRBJ1-1, with TRBD1 as a possible D gene (6 bases). Germline assignment: CDR1 SGHKS and CDR2 YYEKEE (reference sequence). The V end lost 2 bases, the J end lost 0 bases, and 17 bases lay between the germline ends. CDR3 size: 17 residues. CDR3 DNA: TGTGCCAGCAGCTTTTCTCTGAGGACAGTCCTGAACACTGAAGCTTTCTTT. This gives the protein CASSFSLRTVLNTEAFF.

The chain joins TRBV7-3 to TRBJ2-1; D is perhaps TRBD2 (7 bases). Germline-derived CDR1 and CDR2 are SGHTA and FQGTGA. The CDR3 is made up of 13 amino acids. Trimming removed 0 bases at V and 10 bases at J, with 10 bases between. The CDR3: CASSLTGGVEQFF. The CDR3 DNA follows: TGTGCCAGCAGCTTAACAGGGGGGGTAGAGCAGTTCTTC.

This clone was observed a few times. Here the CDR3 reads CASSQDRGTYDTQYF. CDR3 DNA: TGTGCCAGCAGCCAGGACCGAGGGACATACGATACGCAGTATTTT. The chain joins TRBV3-1 (or the pseudogene TRBV3-2) to TRBJ2-3; possible D gene TRBD1, 6 bases. V dropped 3 bases and J dropped 6 bases, with 16 bases sitting between them. The CDR3 covers 15 residues. Germline V gene sequence: CDR1 LGHDT, CDR2 YNNKEL (reference sequence).

This chain links TRBV7-2 with TRBJ2-3; perhaps TRBD2 as D (6 bases). The germline gives CDR1 SGHTA, CDR2 FQGNSA. Trimming took off 1 base at V and 0 bases at J, with 8 bases between the two ends. This CDR3 contains 15 residues. The CDR3 loop is CASSLVTSSTDTQYF. In DNA form, the CDR3 reads TGTGCCAGCAGCTTAGTAACTAGCAGCACAGATACGCAGTATTTT.

This chain links TRBV29-1 with TRBJ1-1; D is undetermined. The CDR3 loop spans 13 amino acids. Trimming took 5 bases from V and 3 from J, leaving 13 bases between them. Germline CDR1 reads SQVTM; CDR2 reads ANQGSEA. Written as DNA, the CDR3 is TGCAGCGTTCTGTTCCGGCGGGACACTGAAGCTTTCTTT. Its translation: CSVLFRRDTEAFF.

The chain carries TRBV27 and TRBJ2-7; the match to TRBD1 covers 9 bases. CDR3 size: 13 residues. Trimming at V came to 5 bases and at J to 5 bases, leaving 4 bases not matched to a gene. Germline V gives CDR1 MNHEY, CDR2 SMNVEV (reference sequence). The CDR3 loop is CASSPGQGNEQYF. DNA of the CDR3: TGTGCCAGCAGTCCGGGACAGGGCAACGAGCAGTACTTC.

The chain couples TRBV19 to TRBJ2-4; TRBD2 is a possible D gene (6 bases). V dropped 3 bases and J dropped 13 bases, with 10 bases sitting between them. The CDR3 sequence is 11 residues long. Germline V gene data show CDR1 as LNHDA and CDR2 as SQIVND (reference sequence). The CDR3 DNA is TGTGCCAGTAGTATTCCGGGAGCCCAGTACTTC. Its protein product is CASSIPGAQYF. Drawing the rest from reference TRBV19 and TRBJ2-4, the complete variable domain is DGGITQSPKYLFRKEGQNVTLSCEQNLNHDAMYWYRQDPGQGLRLIYYSQIVNDFQKGDIAEGYSVSREKKESFPLTVTSAQKNPTAFYLCASSIPGAQYFGAGTRLSVL.

This clone was picked up one time. One end of the junction does not line up with germline, which may come from a read error. The chain joins TRBV6-1 to TRBJ2-2; the match to TRBD1 covers 8 bases. CDR1 MNHNS and CDR2 SASEGT come from the germline V gene. This CDR3 spans 15 amino acids. This CDR3 reads CASREGQGATGELFF. Written as DNA, the CDR3 is TGTGCCAGCAGGGAAGGACAGGGAGCCACCGGGGAGCTGTTTTTT.

This chain joins TRBV6-2 or TRBV6-3 and TRBJ2-4; 11 bases line up with TRBD2. Germline CDR1 MNHEY, CDR2 SVGEGT. This CDR3 contains 18 residues. V lost 2 bases and J lost 1; bases outside the gene matches: 7. The DNA for the CDR3 is TGTGCCAGCAGTTACGTCGGGCCTAGCGGGGGGGCCAAAAACATTCAGTACTTC. This encodes CASSYVGPSGGAKNIQYF.

This clone was observed a few times. The chain couples TRBV28 to TRBJ1-1, with TRBD1 as a possible D gene (6 bases). This CDR3 region has 14 residues. Trimming shortened V by 5 bases and J by 1 base, and 11 bases separated the two germline ends. Per the germline V gene, CDR1 is MDHEN and CDR2 is SYDVKM. CDR3 protein: CASSRDRWNTEAFF. DNA for the CDR3: TGTGCCAGCAGTAGAGACAGGTGGAACACTGAAGCTTTCTTT.

The CDR3 DNA follows: TGTGCCAGCAGCGGGACAGAGAGGGAAAAACTGTTTTTT. Protein: CASSGTEREKLFF. This chain joins TRBV11-2 and TRBJ1-4, with TRBD1 identical over 7 bases. The V segment lost 5 bases and the J segment 8 bases; nucleotides outside the gene matches: 5. The CDR3 extends over 13 amino acids. Germline assignment: CDR1 SGHAT and CDR2 FQNNGV.

This sequence joins TRBV5-1 and TRBJ1-1, with 8 bases identical to TRBD1. V dropped 4 bases and J dropped 1; count of bases not matched to a gene: 6. The length of the CDR3 is 15 residues. Looked up from germline, CDR1 is SGHRS and CDR2 is YFSETQ. CDR3 sequence reads: CASSHSGQGNTEAFF. The DNA for the CDR3 is TGCGCCAGCAGCCACTCCGGACAGGGGAACACTGAAGCTTTCTTT.

The V gene is TRBV9, the J gene TRBJ1-2; 10 nucleotides line up with TRBD1. The germline V gene has CDR1 SGDLS and CDR2 YYNGEE. The CDR3 runs 17 residues. The trim removed 0 bases at V and 8 bases at J, leaving 13 bases unmatched. The CDR3 region is CASSVETGGKGRRGYTF. The CDR3 DNA reads TGTGCCAGCAGCGTAGAGACAGGGGGCAAGGGGAGAAGGGGCTACACCTTC.

This rearrangement joins TRBV6-2 or TRBV6-3 to TRBJ2-1; a possible D gene is TRBD1 (6 bases). Trimming cost V 2 bases and J 16 bases, with 21 bases left between them. Looked up from germline, CDR1 is MNHEY and CDR2 is SVGEGT. The CDR3 sequence is 14 residues long. The CDR3 DNA reads as TGTGCCAGCAGTTACGCCAGTTTGGGGGCCGTTAATTTCTTC. Its translation: CASSYASLGAVNFF.

This chain links TRBV5-1 with TRBJ2-5; possibly TRBD1 for D (5 bases). Deletions cut 0 bases from V and 2 bases from J, with 14 bases between. CDR1 and CDR2 (germline): SGHRS, YFSETQ. The CDR3 has 16 residues. The CDR3 here is CASSLVGDSPQETQYF. CDR3 DNA sequence: TGCGCCAGCAGCTTGGTTGGTGACAGCCCTCAAGAGACCCAGTACTTC.

The chain recombines TRBV18 with TRBJ2-6; 8 nucleotides align to TRBD1. This CDR3 is built from 17 residues. V lost 4 bases to trimming and J lost 2 bases; unmatched junction nucleotides: 7. Germline loops: CDR1 KGHSH, CDR2 LQKENI. The CDR3 reads CASSRRQGSTGANVLTF. The CDR3 bases are TGTGCCAGCTCACGGCGACAGGGGAGCACTGGGGCCAACGTCCTGACTTTC.